This T cell receptor (beta chain) emerged from a study of cytomegalovirus exposure and HLA in healthy donors. Vbeta (60) and Jbeta (13) primers were used in the PCR. The repertoire was sequenced with immunoSEQ multiplex PCR; TCRdb's copy has only in-frame clones and lacks some. Here the sample spans roughly 100,000 clones, over 70% being singletons. This CDR3 is built from 11 residues. Per the germline V gene, CDR1 is LNHDA and CDR2 is SQIVND (reference sequence). J was trimmed by 12 bases and V by 8 bases; bases with no gene match: 6. Input material: PBMCs. The chain has TRBV19 and TRBJ2-1; TRBD1 matches at 8 bases. This TCR came from a male donor in good health and CMV-seronegative. DNA of the CDR3: TGTGCCAGTGAACAGGGGGACTCGCAGTTCTTC. Protein: CASEQGDSQFF.